The rows below give T cell receptor beta chains drawn from one sample of a study of blood T cells in healthy people across ages. Using its own MiXCR run on the 5' RACE reads, TCRdb lists one record per CDR3 protein. The data hold some 920,000 distinct CDR3 sequences, with 51% observed a single time. The material sequenced was blood. The receptors were sampled from a woman in her fifties or sixties in good health. Each CDR3 is given with its conserved first and last residue. The D gene is left open where the match is weak. The size entry is marked missing in some rows and otherwise reads once, few, many or a size class.

cdr3_aa: CASSLSQGEETQYF; cdr3_nt: TGCGCCAGCAGCCTCAGCCAGGGAGAAGAGACCCAGTACTTC; v_call: TRBV4-1; cdr3_length: 14; j_call: TRBJ2-5; clone_size: .; d_call: .
cdr3_aa: CASRAGVVLKTEAFF; cdr3_nt: TGTGCCAGCAGAGCAGGGGTCGTACTAAAAACTGAAGCTTTCTTT; v_call: TRBV6-2/TRBV6-3; cdr3_length: 15; j_call: TRBJ1-1; clone_size: few; d_call: .
cdr3_aa: CSADSFYGYTF; cdr3_nt: TGCAGCGCTGACTCCTTCTATGGCTACACCTTC; v_call: TRBV29-1; cdr3_length: 11; j_call: TRBJ1-2; clone_size: few; d_call: .
cdr3_aa: CASSKNESTSGSAEQFF; cdr3_nt: TGTGCCAGCAGCAAAAACGAGTCTACTAGCGGGAGTGCTGAGCAGTTCTTC; v_call: TRBV21-1; cdr3_length: 17; j_call: TRBJ2-1; clone_size: once; d_call: .
cdr3_aa: CSVAVGEKLFF; cdr3_nt: TGCAGCGTTGCGGTAGGCGAAAAACTGTTTTTT; v_call: TRBV29-1; cdr3_length: 11; j_call: TRBJ1-4; clone_size: .; d_call: .
cdr3_aa: CASSQDGGNYGYTF; cdr3_nt: TGCGCCAGCAGCCAAGATGGGGGGAACTATGGCTACACCTTC; v_call: TRBV4-1; cdr3_length: 14; j_call: TRBJ1-2; clone_size: .; d_call: .
cdr3_aa: CSARDLGAYNEQFF; cdr3_nt: TGCAGTGCTAGAGATCTTGGGGCCTACAATGAGCAGTTCTTC; v_call: TRBV20-1; cdr3_length: 14; j_call: TRBJ2-1; clone_size: few; d_call: .
cdr3_aa: CASSELIQRGTYEQYF; cdr3_nt: TGTGCCAGCAGTGAATTAATACAGCGGGGAACCTACGAGCAGTACTTC; v_call: TRBV25-1; cdr3_length: 16; j_call: TRBJ2-7; clone_size: few; d_call: TRBD2
cdr3_aa: CASSYTATNEKLFF; cdr3_nt: TGCGCCAGCAGCTATACTGCAACTAATGAAAAACTGTTTTTT; v_call: TRBV5-1; cdr3_length: 14; j_call: TRBJ1-4; clone_size: .; d_call: .
cdr3_aa: CASNKRHFQETQYF; cdr3_nt: TGTGCCAGCAATAAAAGGCACTTCCAAGAGACCCAGTACTTC; v_call: TRBV6-2/TRBV6-3; cdr3_length: 14; j_call: TRBJ2-5; clone_size: .; d_call: .
cdr3_aa: CASSEWTSGTDTQYF; cdr3_nt: TGTGCCAGCAGTGAATGGACTAGCGGCACAGATACGCAGTATTTT; v_call: TRBV25-1; cdr3_length: 15; j_call: TRBJ2-3; clone_size: few; d_call: TRBD2
cdr3_aa: CASAGGTNNEQFF; cdr3_nt: TGTGCCAGCGCCGGGGGTACAAACAATGAGCAGTTCTTC; v_call: TRBV7-3; cdr3_length: 13; j_call: TRBJ2-1; clone_size: few; d_call: .
cdr3_aa: CASSYRDWYTDTQYF; cdr3_nt: TGTGCCAGCAGCTACCGGGACTGGTACACAGATACGCAGTATTTT; v_call: TRBV5-6; cdr3_length: 15; j_call: TRBJ2-3; clone_size: few; d_call: .
cdr3_aa: CSASGSTSYEQYF; cdr3_nt: TGCAGCGCTAGCGGGAGTACGTCCTACGAGCAGTACTTC; v_call: TRBV29-1; cdr3_length: 13; j_call: TRBJ2-7; clone_size: many; d_call: TRBD2
cdr3_aa: CSARDYTANTEAFF; cdr3_nt: TGCAGTGCTAGAGATTACACAGCGAACACTGAAGCTTTCTTT; v_call: TRBV20-1; cdr3_length: 14; j_call: TRBJ1-1; clone_size: .; d_call: .
cdr3_aa: CASSYFGTGGEETQYF; cdr3_nt: TGTGCCAGCAGTTACTTTGGGACAGGGGGCGAAGAGACCCAGTACTTC; v_call: TRBV6-5; cdr3_length: 16; j_call: TRBJ2-5; clone_size: once; d_call: TRBD1
cdr3_aa: CACSQRLAGGPLEQFF; cdr3_nt: TGTGCCTGCAGCCAAAGACTAGCGGGAGGGCCACTTGAGCAGTTCTTC; v_call: TRBV14; cdr3_length: 16; j_call: TRBJ2-1; clone_size: .; d_call: TRBD2
cdr3_aa: CATSAARGGSTQYF; cdr3_nt: TGTGCCACCAGTGCCGCGAGAGGCGGTAGTACGCAGTATTTT; v_call: TRBV24-1; cdr3_length: 14; j_call: TRBJ2-3; clone_size: .; d_call: .
cdr3_aa: CASSQETITSGGISYNEQFF; cdr3_nt: TGCGCCAGCAGCCAAGAGACCATTACTAGCGGAGGGATCTCCTACAATGAGCAGTTCTTC; v_call: TRBV4-3; cdr3_length: 20; j_call: TRBJ2-1; clone_size: few; d_call: TRBD2
cdr3_aa: CASSPPERDYEQYF; cdr3_nt: TGTGCCAGCTCACCACCGGAACGGGACTACGAGCAGTACTTC; v_call: TRBV18; cdr3_length: 14; j_call: TRBJ2-7; clone_size: .; d_call: .
cdr3_aa: CASSLTPGQRSPNEQYF; cdr3_nt: TGTGCCAGCAGTCTTACACCGGGGCAACGTTCACCCAATGAGCAGTACTTC; v_call: TRBV28; cdr3_length: 17; j_call: TRBJ2-5; clone_size: .; d_call: .
cdr3_aa: CASSPAGVGEREQYF; cdr3_nt: TGTGCCAGCAGTCCAGCAGGGGTTGGTGAAAGGGAGCAGTACTTC; v_call: TRBV7-9; cdr3_length: 15; j_call: TRBJ2-5; clone_size: .; d_call: .
cdr3_aa: CASSLMGGSKMTDTQYF; cdr3_nt: TGTGCCAGCAGCTTAATGGGAGGTAGTAAGATGACAGATACGCAGTATTTT; v_call: TRBV7-3; cdr3_length: 17; j_call: TRBJ2-3; clone_size: .; d_call: .
cdr3_aa: CASSFEIGGTDTQYF; cdr3_nt: TGCGCCAGCAGCTTCGAGATAGGGGGCACAGATACGCAGTATTTT; v_call: TRBV5-1; cdr3_length: 15; j_call: TRBJ2-3; clone_size: .; d_call: .
cdr3_aa: CASSAGLAWGETQYF; cdr3_nt: TGTGCCAGCAGCGCGGGACTAGCATGGGGAGAGACCCAGTACTTC; v_call: TRBV7-7; cdr3_length: 15; j_call: TRBJ2-5; clone_size: many; d_call: TRBD2
cdr3_aa: CASSYWFNEQFF; cdr3_nt: TGTGCCAGCAGCTATTGGTTCAATGAGCAGTTCTTC; v_call: TRBV5-6; cdr3_length: 12; j_call: TRBJ2-1; clone_size: .; d_call: .
cdr3_aa: CASSLLVEGNEQFF; cdr3_nt: TGTGCCAGCAGCTTATTAGTGGAGGGGAATGAGCAGTTCTTC; v_call: TRBV7-9; cdr3_length: 14; j_call: TRBJ2-1; clone_size: .; d_call: .
cdr3_aa: CASSGFGNEQYF; cdr3_nt: TGTGCCAGCAGTGGGTTTGGGAATGAGCAGTACTTC; v_call: TRBV12-3/TRBV12-4; cdr3_length: 12; j_call: TRBJ2-5; clone_size: .; d_call: .
cdr3_aa: CASSFGSRYEQYF; cdr3_nt: TGTGCCAGCAGTTTCGGTAGTCGGTACGAGCAGTACTTC; v_call: TRBV12-3/TRBV12-4; cdr3_length: 13; j_call: TRBJ2-7; clone_size: few; d_call: .
cdr3_aa: CATSSLQGENSPLHF; cdr3_nt: TGTGCCACCAGCAGCCTACAGGGAGAAAATTCACCCCTCCACTTT; v_call: TRBV15; cdr3_length: 15; j_call: TRBJ1-6; clone_size: once; d_call: .
cdr3_aa: CASSLGSGLTSGKQFF; cdr3_nt: TGTGCCAGCAGCTTGGGTTCTGGTTTGACTAGCGGTAAGCAGTTCTTC; v_call: TRBV5-5; cdr3_length: 16; j_call: TRBJ2-1; clone_size: few; d_call: TRBD2
cdr3_aa: CASSQGIQDYGYTF; cdr3_nt: TGCGCCAGCAGTCAAGGGATCCAAGACTATGGCTACACCTTC; v_call: TRBV10-2; cdr3_length: 14; j_call: TRBJ1-2; clone_size: .; d_call: .
cdr3_aa: CASSSTGFGETQYF; cdr3_nt: TGTGCCAGCAGCTCGACAGGGTTCGGGGAGACCCAGTACTTC; v_call: TRBV11-2; cdr3_length: 14; j_call: TRBJ2-5; clone_size: .; d_call: TRBD1
cdr3_aa: CASSLETGPYGYTF; cdr3_nt: TGTGCCAGCAGCTTAGAAACAGGGCCCTATGGCTACACCTTC; v_call: TRBV7-9; cdr3_length: 14; j_call: TRBJ1-2; clone_size: .; d_call: .
cdr3_aa: CASSLISSTTEQYF; cdr3_nt: TGCGCCAGCAGCTTGATTAGCTCGACCACCGAGCAGTACTTC; v_call: TRBV5-5; cdr3_length: 14; j_call: TRBJ2-7; clone_size: .; d_call: .
cdr3_aa: CASREAATDEQFF; cdr3_nt: TGTGCCAGCAGGGAAGCGGCTACGGATGAGCAGTTCTTC; v_call: TRBV11-2; cdr3_length: 13; j_call: TRBJ2-1; clone_size: .; d_call: .
cdr3_aa: CASSLVRGPLYF; cdr3_nt: TGTGCCAGCAGCTTAGTTAGGGGGCCATTGTATTTT; v_call: TRBV7-2; cdr3_length: 12; j_call: TRBJ2-3; clone_size: .; d_call: TRBD1
cdr3_aa: CASTPGVSGELFF; cdr3_nt: TGTGCCAGCACTCCTGGGGTATCCGGGGAGCTGTTTTTT; v_call: TRBV28; cdr3_length: 13; j_call: TRBJ2-2; clone_size: few; d_call: .
cdr3_aa: CASRRGVQETQFF; cdr3_nt: TGTGCCAGCAGACGCGGGGTTCAAGAGACCCAGTTCTTC; v_call: TRBV6-1; cdr3_length: 13; j_call: TRBJ2-1; clone_size: .; d_call: .
cdr3_aa: CASSLGLVMRTGELFF; cdr3_nt: TGCGCCAGCAGCTTGGGACTAGTCATGCGGACCGGGGAGCTGTTTTTT; v_call: TRBV5-1; cdr3_length: 16; j_call: TRBJ2-2; clone_size: .; d_call: .
cdr3_aa: CASTRSGRSYEQYF; cdr3_nt: TGCGCCAGCACCCGAAGCGGCCGATCCTACGAGCAGTACTTC; v_call: TRBV5-1; cdr3_length: 14; j_call: TRBJ2-7; clone_size: .; d_call: .
cdr3_aa: CASSLARLNEQFF; cdr3_nt: TGTGCCAGCAGCTTAGCCCGTCTCAATGAGCAGTTCTTC; v_call: TRBV7-2; cdr3_length: 13; j_call: TRBJ2-1; clone_size: .; d_call: .
cdr3_aa: CASSTRLAGSWETQYF; cdr3_nt: TGTGCCAGCAGCACACGACTAGCGGGATCTTGGGAGACCCAGTACTTC; v_call: TRBV7-2; cdr3_length: 16; j_call: TRBJ2-5; clone_size: few; d_call: TRBD2
cdr3_aa: CASSQEAQPRTTEAFF; cdr3_nt: TGCGCCAGCAGCCAAGAGGCGCAGCCACGCACGACTGAAGCTTTCTTT; v_call: TRBV4-1; cdr3_length: 16; j_call: TRBJ1-1; clone_size: .; d_call: .
cdr3_aa: CASNSGLAGHREQYF; cdr3_nt: TGTGCCAGCAACTCGGGACTAGCGGGACACCGGGAGCAGTACTTC; v_call: TRBV21-1; cdr3_length: 15; j_call: TRBJ2-4; clone_size: .; d_call: .
cdr3_aa: CASSEGSPLHF; cdr3_nt: TGTGCCAGCAGTGAAGGGTCACCCCTCCACTTT; v_call: TRBV6-1; cdr3_length: 11; j_call: TRBJ1-6; clone_size: .; d_call: .
cdr3_aa: CASSLRPNMNTEAFF; cdr3_nt: TGTGCCAGCAGCTTAAGGCCAAACATGAACACTGAAGCTTTCTTT; v_call: TRBV7-9; cdr3_length: 15; j_call: TRBJ1-1; clone_size: .; d_call: .
cdr3_aa: CASSPTSSYNEQFF; cdr3_nt: TGTGCCAGCAGCCCAACGAGCTCCTACAATGAGCAGTTCTTC; v_call: TRBV7-2; cdr3_length: 14; j_call: TRBJ2-1; clone_size: .; d_call: .
cdr3_aa: CASSLRVVAPTDTDTQYF; cdr3_nt: TGTGCCAGCAGTTTAAGGGTTGTAGCGCCTACCGACACAGATACGCAGTATTTT; v_call: TRBV27; cdr3_length: 18; j_call: TRBJ2-3; clone_size: .; d_call: .
cdr3_aa: CAISELGTGLQETQYF; cdr3_nt: TGTGCCATCAGCGAGTTGGGGACAGGACTTCAAGAGACCCAGTACTTC; v_call: TRBV10-3; cdr3_length: 16; j_call: TRBJ2-5; clone_size: many; d_call: TRBD1
cdr3_aa: CASSLSLGTKYEQYF; cdr3_nt: TGTGCCAGCAGTTTAAGTCTAGGGACAAAGTACGAGCAGTACTTC; v_call: TRBV27; cdr3_length: 15; j_call: TRBJ2-7; clone_size: few; d_call: .